What follows are 14 T cell receptor beta chains derived from one specimen sequenced in a study of cytomegalovirus exposure and HLA in healthy donors. The PCR contained 60 Vbeta and 13 Jbeta primers. Here immunoSEQ multiplex PCR was the method, and the copy in TCRdb shows in-frame clones only, minus some. The repertoire has around 200,000 clones, about 80% of them found once; the top ten carry about 0.58%. The specimen was PBMCs. Source of these receptors: a woman in her thirties or forties in good health and CMV-seronegative.

This clone was detected only a few times. V gene TRBV5-6 combines with J gene TRBJ1-6; 7 bases agree with TRBD1. The germline V gene has CDR1 SGHDT and CDR2 YYEEEE. CDR3 length: 15 amino acids. V lost 0 bases, J lost 4 bases, and 1 base stayed unmatched. The CDR3 bases are TGTGCCAGCAGCTTGGAGGGACAGTATAATTCACCCCTCCACTTT. Residues: CASSLEGQYNSPLHF.

This clone was counted a few times. The chain is built from TRBV5-6 and TRBJ1-6; 9 nucleotides agree with TRBD1. J was trimmed by 7 bases and V by 3 bases; bases with no gene match: 2. The CDR3 is made up of 14 amino acids. Germline V gives CDR1 SGHDT, CDR2 YYEEEE. The CDR3: CASSWGQGNSPLHF. The CDR3 region has the DNA TGTGCCAGCAGCTGGGGACAGGGAAATTCACCCCTCCACTTT.

This chain links TRBV18 with TRBJ2-7; no reliable D call. This CDR3 has 13 amino acids. CDR1 and CDR2 (germline): KGHSH, LQKENI. V dropped 3 bases and J dropped 3 bases, with 9 bases sitting between them. This chain's CDR3 is CASSPGGFYEQYF. CDR3 nucleotides: TGTGCCAGCTCACCCGGCGGATTCTACGAGCAGTACTTC.

The J gene is TRBJ2-3, the V gene TRBV7-2, with D maybe TRBD1 (6 bases). The CDR3 contains 15 residues. V dropped 1 base and J dropped 2 bases, with 10 bases sitting between them. The germline CDR1 and CDR2 sequences are SGHTA and FQGNSA. Here the CDR3 reads CASSLVGAVTDTQYF. DNA for the CDR3: TGTGCCAGCAGCTTAGTGGGGGCGGTCACAGATACGCAGTATTTT.

The genes are TRBV4-2 and TRBJ1-5; D possibly corresponds to TRBD1 (6 bases). Looked up from germline, CDR1 is LGHNA and CDR2 is YNFKEQ. V shed 0 bases and J shed 9 bases, with 21 bases lying between them. This CDR3 contains 17 residues. CDR3 coding DNA: TGTGCCAGCAGCCAAGATCAGCTGGGGGGGGCTGGTGCGCCCCAGCATTTT. Translated: CASSQDQLGGAGAPQHF.

This chain uses TRBV5-5 with TRBJ2-7; 7 nucleotides align to TRBD1. V shed 7 bases, J shed 0 bases, and the junction held 10 bases outside the gene matches. The CDR3 contains 15 residues. From germline, CDR1 is SGHKS and CDR2 YYEKEE (reference sequence). CDR3 region: CASGRQGDSSYEQYF. The CDR3 coding sequence is TGTGCCAGCGGTAGACAGGGAGACAGCTCCTACGAGCAGTACTTC.

The chain joins TRBV18 to TRBJ2-4; TRBD2 might be the D (5 bases). The CDR3 extends over 15 amino acids. Germline CDR1 reads KGHSH; CDR2 reads LQKENI. Trimming removed 2 bases at V and 0 bases at J, with 8 bases between. This chain's CDR3 is CASSPSEGAKNIQYF. DNA for the CDR3: TGTGCCAGCTCACCAAGTGAGGGAGCCAAAAACATTCAGTACTTC.

The V gene is TRBV4-2, the J gene TRBJ2-2; possible D gene TRBD2, 5 bases. Trimming removed 0 bases from V and 5 bases from J, with 16 bases in between. The CDR3 loop spans 17 amino acids. Germline loops: CDR1 LGHNA, CDR2 YNFKEQ. The CDR3 nucleotides are TGTGCCAGCAGCCAAGATGGGCAGGCTTCGGGGACCGGGGAGCTGTTTTTT. It codes for CASSQDGQASGTGELFF.

The chain has TRBV4-2 and TRBJ2-7, with 8 bases that match TRBD2. CDR1 and CDR2 from the germline V gene are LGHNA and YNFKEQ. The trim removed 4 bases at V and 4 bases at J, leaving 6 bases unmatched. The CDR3 consists of 14 residues. The DNA for the CDR3 is TGTGCCAGCAGCCCATTTCGGGGGGGATACGAGCAGTACTTC. Translation gives CASSPFRGGYEQYF.

The chain's CDR3 is CSLQRNTEAFF. The DNA of the CDR3 is TGCAGCTTACAGAGGAACACTGAAGCTTTCTTT. This sequence joins TRBV20-1 and TRBJ1-1; D gene ambiguous. CDR1 is DFQATT, CDR2 SNEGSKA, per germline (reference sequence). This CDR3 contains 11 residues.

This chain links TRBV6-1 with TRBJ2-7; possible D gene TRBD1, 8 bases. The CDR3 is 15 residues long. The germline V and J ends were trimmed by 6 bases and 6 bases, with 21 bases remaining between them. The germline V gene encodes CDR1 MNHNS and CDR2 SASEGT. The CDR3 reads CASRGRGTGLSEQYF. In DNA, the CDR3 is TGTGCCAGCAGGGGGAGGGGGACAGGTCTTTCCGAGCAGTACTTC.

The V call is TRBV4-3, the J call TRBJ2-1, with 10 bases fitting TRBD1. The V and J ends lost 1 base and 5 bases, in that order; junction bases with no gene match: 2. The CDR3 has 15 amino acids. CDR1 and CDR2 (germline): LGHNA, YSLEER. This CDR3 reads CASSQGQGADNEQFF. As DNA, the CDR3 is TGCGCCAGCAGCCAAGGACAGGGGGCGGACAATGAGCAGTTCTTC.

V is TRBV28 and J is TRBJ1-1; tentatively, D is TRBD1 (6 bases). V lost 9 bases and J 0 bases, leaving 14 bases between the germline ends. In germline, CDR1 is MDHEN, CDR2 SYDVKM. This CDR3 spans 14 amino acids. The DNA for the CDR3 is TGTGCCAGTAGAACAGGGACGGTGAACACTGAAGCTTTCTTT. Translated, it gives CASRTGTVNTEAFF.

The chain has TRBV7-9 and TRBJ2-7; 9 nucleotides match TRBD1. Germline CDR1 is SEHNR and CDR2 is FQNEAQ (reference sequence). This CDR3 is built from 13 residues. Losses at the gene ends were 1 base for V and 5 bases for J; bases not matched to a gene: 0. CDR3 bases: TGTGCCAGCAGCTTAGGACAGGGGGACGAGCAGTACTTC. Its translation is CASSLGQGDEQYF.